The TCR beta chain under discussion was sequenced for a study of shared clonotypes between healthy human individuals. Germline values: CDR1 MNHEY, CDR2 SVGAGI. V lost 11 bases to trimming and J lost 1 base, with 13 bases between them. The CDR3 loop spans 13 amino acids. Profiling relied on immunoSEQ multiplex PCR, and the TCRdb table lists in-frame clones only, not all of them. The data hold roughly 1 million clones, with around 74% observed a single time. This chain links TRBV6-5 with TRBJ2-3; D might be TRBD2 (5 bases). Source material: memory CD4+ T cells sorted from blood. Sample subset: CD45RA-negative fraction. The TCR was taken from a young man in good health. As DNA, the CDR3 is TGTGCCGCTCGGGGTTCGGGCACAGATACGCAGTATTTT. The encoded protein is CAARGSGTDTQYF.